One sample yielded the 28 T cell receptor beta chains listed below, sequenced in a study of cytomegalovirus exposure and HLA in healthy donors. With 60 Vbeta and 13 Jbeta primers, the PCR was carried out. The assay was immunoSEQ multiplex PCR, and TCRdb's table has in-frame clones only and misses some. Of about 200,000 clones listed, around 80% are singletons. The material sequenced was PBMCs. The receptors come from a woman aged 40 to 50 in good health and CMV-seronegative.

Here the CDR3 reads CASRTSGRTGELFF. The CDR3, as DNA: TGTGCCAGCAGGACTAGCGGTAGGACCGGGGAGCTGTTTTTT. The chain uses TRBV7-9 and TRBJ2-2, with 9 bases that match TRBD2. The CDR3 runs to 14 residues. The germline V gene encodes CDR1 SEHNR and CDR2 FQNEAQ (reference sequence). The V segment lost 6 bases and the J segment 5 bases; nucleotides outside the gene matches: 4.

In this sample, this clone turned up a few times. This chain uses TRBV7-2 with TRBJ1-1; D call uncertain. Trimming removed 1 base at V and 10 bases at J, with 4 bases between. CDR1 SGHTA and CDR2 FQGNSA come from the germline V gene. CDR3 size: 10 residues. CDR3 sequence reads: CASSLVRAFF. The DNA of the CDR3 is TGTGCCAGCAGCTTAGTGAGAGCTTTCTTT.

The chain recombines TRBV2 with TRBJ2-3; unclear D gene. Per germline, CDR1 SNHLY and CDR2 FYNNEI. The ends were cut back, 3 bases at V and 5 bases at J, with 3 bases in the middle. This CDR3 contains 11 residues. CDR3 amino acids: CASSDGDTQYF. The CDR3 DNA sequence: TGTGCCAGCAGTGACGGAGATACGCAGTATTTT.

The V gene is TRBV27, the J gene TRBJ2-7; D call uncertain. Germline V gene sequence: CDR1 MNHEY, CDR2 SMNVEV (reference sequence). The CDR3 extends over 15 amino acids. V was cut by 2 bases and J by 0 bases, with 11 bases left in between. Here the CDR3 DNA reads TGTGCCAGCAGTTTAATCGCCAGAAGCTCCTACGAGCAGTACTTC. This codes for CASSLIARSSYEQYF.

This clone has a single count. A junction boundary mismatches the germline segment, possibly from a read error. The chain recombines TRBV7-8 with TRBJ2-3; tentative D call: TRBD1 (6 bases). In germline, CDR1 is SGHVS, CDR2 FQNEAQ. This CDR3 contains 16 residues. The CDR3 sequence is CASSLAFKGVTDTQYF. CDR3 sequence (DNA): TGTGCCAGCAGCCTAGCCTTTAAGGGGGTAACAGATACGCAGTATTTT.

The chain couples TRBV30 to TRBJ1-1; D unresolved. This CDR3 comprises 13 residues. The V gene's germline CDR1 is GTSNPN and CDR2 SVGIG (reference sequence). The germline V and J ends were trimmed by 7 bases and 4 bases, with 16 bases remaining between them. The CDR3 loop is CASLTGSSTEAFF. In DNA, the CDR3 is TGTGCCTCCTTGACCGGGTCGAGCACTGAAGCTTTCTTT.

V and J are TRBV7-9 and TRBJ2-5; perhaps TRBD2 as D (5 bases). The CDR3 runs to 14 residues. V was cut by 4 bases and J by 5 bases, with 14 bases left in between. The germline V gene encodes CDR1 SEHNR and CDR2 FQNEAQ (reference sequence). The CDR3 loop reads CASSSSLVKETQYF. DNA of the CDR3: TGTGCCAGCAGCTCCTCACTAGTAAAGGAGACCCAGTACTTC.

Remarks on this clone: Mismatch with germline at one junction end may stem from a read error. The rearrangement uses TRBV7-2 and TRBJ1-4, with a weak D call TRBD1 (5 bases). This CDR3 is 15 amino acids long. CDR1 is SGHTA and CDR2 is FQGNSA in the germline V gene. The CDR3, as DNA: TGTGCCAGCAGCTCGGGGGGAGGTACCTATGACAAACTGTTTTTT. This encodes CASSSGGGTYDKLFF.

The chain is built from TRBV18 and TRBJ1-1; 7 nucleotides match TRBD1. With 0 bases clipped from V and 10 bases from J, the junction kept 5 bases outside the gene matches. This CDR3 is built from 13 residues. Per the germline V gene, CDR1 is KGHSH and CDR2 is LQKENI. The CDR3 nucleotides read TGTGCCAGCTCACCACCTACAGGGGACTTAGCTTTCTTT. It codes for CASSPPTGDLAFF.

The chain combines TRBV7-2 with TRBJ1-2, with D possibly TRBD1 on 5 matching bases. Trimming pared 2 bases from V and 2 bases from J, leaving 6 bases between. Germline-derived CDR1 and CDR2 are SGHTA and FQGNSA. The CDR3 loop spans 13 amino acids. The CDR3 protein is CASSLPGNYGYTF. CDR3 in DNA: TGTGCCAGCAGCTTACCAGGGAACTATGGCTACACCTTC.

The V call is TRBV5-1, the J call TRBJ2-2; 7 nucleotides align to TRBD2. The CDR3 consists of 18 residues. Germline trimming cut 0 bases from V and 3 bases from J; bases unmatched to any gene: 11. Germline CDR1 is SGHRS and CDR2 is YFSETQ. The CDR3 region is CASSLAGSGVRDTGELFF. The CDR3, as DNA: TGCGCCAGCAGCTTGGCCGGGAGCGGGGTTCGCGACACCGGGGAGCTGTTTTTT. Full variable domain (remainder filled in from reference TRBV5-1 and TRBJ2-2): KAGVTQTPRYLIKTRGQQVTLSCSPISGHRSVSWYQQTPGQGLQFLFEYFSETQRNKGNFPGRFSGRQFSNSRSEMNVSTLELGDSALYLCASSLAGSGVRDTGELFFGEGSRLTVL.

The rearrangement uses TRBV12-5 and TRBJ2-3; 12 bases match TRBD2. The J segment lost 2 bases and the V segment lost 6 bases, leaving 18 bases of the junction unmatched. Germline V CDR1 and CDR2: LGHNT, FRNRAP. CDR3 length: 20 amino acids. The CDR3 loop is CASGPSVLAGGPAFTDTQYF. CDR3 bases: TGTGCTAGTGGCCCGTCGGTCCTAGCGGGAGGGCCTGCCTTCACAGATACGCAGTATTTT. Full variable domain (missing parts from reference TRBV12-5 and TRBJ2-3): DARVTQTPRHKVTEMGQEVTMRCQPILGHNTVFWYRQTMMQGLELLAYFRNRAPLDDSGMPKDRFSAEMPDATLATLKIQPSEPRDSAVYFCASGPSVLAGGPAFTDTQYFGPGTRLTVL.

The chain combines TRBV6-6 with TRBJ2-1; 10 nucleotides align to TRBD2. Trimming took 4 bases from V and 1 from J; bases not matched to a gene: 4. This CDR3 comprises 16 residues. Germline CDR1 reads MNHNY; CDR2 reads SVGAGI (reference sequence). In DNA, the CDR3 is TGTGCCAGCAGTTCGCTTAGCGGGAGGTCCTACAATGAGCAGTTCTTC. This sequence encodes CASSSLSGRSYNEQFF.

This chain uses TRBV6-1 with TRBJ2-4, with 7 bases lining up with TRBD1. Trimming removed 7 bases from V and 4 bases from J; junction bases left unmatched: 10. CDR1 MNHNS and CDR2 SASEGT come from the germline V gene. The CDR3 runs to 15 residues. CDR3 sequence: CASTGTAGLKNIQYF. DNA for the CDR3: TGTGCCAGCACTGGGACAGCCGGGTTGAAAAACATTCAGTACTTC.

The V gene is TRBV5-1, the J gene TRBJ2-5, with 8 bases lining up with TRBD1. The germline gives CDR1 SGHRS, CDR2 YFSETQ. The CDR3 extends over 16 amino acids. V lost 6 bases to trimming and J lost 5 bases; unmatched junction nucleotides: 15. CDR3 protein: CASNRRAGGGFETQYF. Written as DNA, the CDR3 is TGCGCCAGCAACCGGCGGGCAGGGGGCGGGTTTGAGACCCAGTACTTC.

This sequence joins TRBV5-4 and TRBJ2-1, with 7 bases that match TRBD2. J gave up 0 bases and V 4 bases, and 10 bases lay outside the gene matches. Germline CDR1 SGHNT, CDR2 YYREEE (reference sequence). The CDR3 loop spans 17 amino acids. The chain's CDR3 is CASSPGLGLTSYNEQFF. The CDR3, as DNA: TGTGCCAGCAGCCCGGGCCTGGGACTAACCTCCTACAATGAGCAGTTCTTC.

This clone was found once. J is TRBJ1-2 and V is TRBV19, with 10 bases aligning to TRBD1. The CDR3 covers 14 residues. Germline V gene sequence: CDR1 LNHDA, CDR2 SQIVND (reference sequence). Trimming at V came to 7 bases and at J to 5 bases, leaving 7 bases not matched to a gene. CDR3 protein: CASMPRDRGYGYTF. DNA of the CDR3: TGTGCCAGTATGCCCCGGGACAGGGGATATGGCTACACCTTC.

The chain has TRBV7-9 and TRBJ1-2, with TRBD1 matching over 10 bases. The CDR3 runs 15 residues. The germline V gene has CDR1 SEHNR and CDR2 FQNEAQ (reference sequence). Trimming removed 1 base from V and 5 bases from J; junction bases left unmatched: 4. The CDR3: CASSLVGTGDYGYTF. The CDR3 bases are TGTGCCAGCAGCTTAGTTGGGACAGGGGATTATGGCTACACCTTC.

The V gene is TRBV7-3, the J gene TRBJ2-1, with 15 bases that match TRBD2. The germline CDR1 and CDR2 sequences are SGHTA and FQGTGA. This CDR3 comprises 18 residues. V trimming: 4 bases; J trimming: 4 bases; junction bases outside the gene matches: 8. CDR3 region: CASSSTPGLAGGYNEQFF. CDR3 sequence (DNA): TGTGCCAGCAGCTCAACCCCTGGACTAGCGGGAGGGTACAATGAGCAGTTCTTC.

This clone was counted a single time. The rearrangement joins TRBV21-1 to TRBJ2-7; the tabulated D call, TRBD2, remains unverified against the DNA. TRBV21-1 corresponds to a pseudogene. The CDR3 is made up of 16 amino acids. Here the CDR3 reads CASSKVRRTRTKQQYV. As DNA, the CDR3 is TGTGCCAGCAGCAAAGTTCGGAGGACTAGAACAAAACAGCAGTACGTC.

J is TRBJ1-2 and V is TRBV6-1, with D possibly matching TRBD1 (5 bases). Germline CDR1 is MNHNS and CDR2 is SASEGT. This CDR3 is 13 amino acids long. Trimming left V 6 bases short and J 2 bases short, with 10 bases between. The CDR3 nucleotides read TGTGCCAGCAGCTGGGGACTGAACTATGGCTACACCTTC. As protein: CASSWGLNYGYTF.

This chain links TRBV4-2 with TRBJ2-5; 8 bases agree with TRBD2. This CDR3 contains 16 residues. V shed 2 bases and J 7 bases; nucleotides not matched to a gene: 12. Germline CDR1 is LGHNA and CDR2 is YNFKEQ. The CDR3 protein is CASSQQTLAGGGTQYF. CDR3 DNA: TGTGCCAGCAGCCAACAAACGCTAGCGGGTGGGGGGACCCAGTACTTC.

The sample holds one count of this clone. The chain joins TRBV18 to TRBJ1-2; D possibly corresponds to TRBD1 (5 bases). Trimming took off 3 bases at V and 6 bases at J, with 20 bases between the two ends. Germline V gives CDR1 KGHSH, CDR2 LQKENI. The CDR3 contains 16 residues. The CDR3 reads CASSPSRGGTGNGYTF. CDR3 nucleotides: TGTGCCAGCTCACCCTCCCGTGGGGGGACGGGTAATGGCTACACCTTC.

The DNA for the CDR3 is TGTGCCAGTAGTATAGAAGCGACTAGCGGGAGGGCAGATACGCAGTATTTT. Residues: CASSIEATSGRADTQYF. The chain recombines TRBV19 with TRBJ2-3; the match to TRBD2 covers 14 bases. The length of the CDR3 is 17 residues. Germline values: CDR1 LNHDA, CDR2 SQIVND (reference sequence). With V trimmed by 0 bases and J by 4 bases, 3 bases remained unmatched. The full variable domain, with the rest looked up from reference TRBV19 and TRBJ2-3, is DGGITQSPKYLFRKEGQNVTLSCEQNLNHDAMYWYRQDPGQGLRLIYYSQIVNDFQKGDIAEGYSVSREKKESFPLTVTSAQKNPTAFYLCASSIEATSGRADTQYFGPGTRLTVL.

The V call is TRBV27, the J call TRBJ1-2; 9 nucleotides match TRBD1. Per germline, CDR1 MNHEY and CDR2 SMNVEV (reference sequence). CDR3 length: 15 residues. Trimming removed 0 bases from V and 1 base from J; junction bases left unmatched: 0. CDR3: CASSLSGQGNYGYTF. The CDR3 DNA follows: TGTGCCAGCAGTTTATCGGGACAGGGTAACTATGGCTACACCTTC.

The chain employs TRBV29-1 and TRBJ2-1; TRBD1 agrees at 7 bases. Germline V lookup: CDR1 SQVTM, CDR2 ANQGSEA. This CDR3 comprises 14 residues. The J segment lost 9 bases and the V segment lost 0 bases, leaving 8 bases of the junction unmatched. The CDR3 region is CSVEDGLGGREQFF. The DNA for the CDR3 is TGCAGCGTTGAAGACGGGCTAGGGGGCCGTGAGCAGTTCTTC.

The gene calls are TRBV2 and TRBJ2-7; TRBD1 might be the D (6 bases). The length of the CDR3 is 13 residues. Germline CDR1 and CDR2: SNHLY and FYNNEI. Trimming took off 2 bases at V and 9 bases at J, with 14 bases between the two ends. CDR3 region: CASSERRGRGQYV. CDR3 nucleotides: TGTGCCAGCAGTGAACGAAGGGGGAGAGGGCAGTACGTC.

This rearrangement joins TRBV19 to TRBJ1-5; D gene unclear. Germline lookup yields CDR1 LNHDA and CDR2 SQIVND (reference sequence). Trimming removed 7 bases from V and 0 bases from J, with 16 bases in between. The CDR3 length is 16 residues. The CDR3 region is CASTADPGYSNQPQHF. Written as DNA, the CDR3 is TGTGCCAGTACCGCCGACCCGGGTTATAGCAATCAGCCCCAGCATTTT.